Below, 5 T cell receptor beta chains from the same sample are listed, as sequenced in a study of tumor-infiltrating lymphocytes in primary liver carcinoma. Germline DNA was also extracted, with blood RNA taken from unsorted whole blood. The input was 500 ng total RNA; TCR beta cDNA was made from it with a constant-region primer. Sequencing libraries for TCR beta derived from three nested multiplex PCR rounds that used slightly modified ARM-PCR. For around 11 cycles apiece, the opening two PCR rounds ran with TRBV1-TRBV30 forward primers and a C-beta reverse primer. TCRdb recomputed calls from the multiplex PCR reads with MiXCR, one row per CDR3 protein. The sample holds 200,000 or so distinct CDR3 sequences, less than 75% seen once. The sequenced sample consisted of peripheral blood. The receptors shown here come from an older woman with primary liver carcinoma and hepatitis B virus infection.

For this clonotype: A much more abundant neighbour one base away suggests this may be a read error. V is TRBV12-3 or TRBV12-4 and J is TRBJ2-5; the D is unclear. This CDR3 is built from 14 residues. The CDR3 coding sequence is TGTGCCAGCAGTTTAAGTGCGCTCCAAGAGGCCCAGTACTTC. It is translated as CASSLSALQEAQYF.

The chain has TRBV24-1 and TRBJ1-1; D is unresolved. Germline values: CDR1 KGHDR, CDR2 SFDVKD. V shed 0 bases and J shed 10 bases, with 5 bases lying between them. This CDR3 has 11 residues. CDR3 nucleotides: TGTGCCACCAGTGATTTGGGTGGAGCTTTCTTT. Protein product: CATSDLGGAFF.

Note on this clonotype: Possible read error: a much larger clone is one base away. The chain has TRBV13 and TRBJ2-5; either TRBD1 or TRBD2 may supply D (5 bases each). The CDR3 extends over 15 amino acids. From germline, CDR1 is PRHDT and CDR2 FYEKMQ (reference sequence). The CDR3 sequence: CASTLTGRGRETQYF. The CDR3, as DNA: TGTGCCAGCACCTTAACCGGACGGGGCCGGGAGACCCAGTACTTC.

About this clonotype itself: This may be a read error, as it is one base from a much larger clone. CDR3 in DNA: TGTGCCAGCTACCGCTCTGAGGCCAACGTCCTGACTTTC. Its translation is CASYRSEANVLTF. The chain links TRBV6-5 to TRBJ2-6; D remains unclear. The CDR3 is 13 amino acids. Germline V CDR1 and CDR2: MNHEY, SVGAGI.

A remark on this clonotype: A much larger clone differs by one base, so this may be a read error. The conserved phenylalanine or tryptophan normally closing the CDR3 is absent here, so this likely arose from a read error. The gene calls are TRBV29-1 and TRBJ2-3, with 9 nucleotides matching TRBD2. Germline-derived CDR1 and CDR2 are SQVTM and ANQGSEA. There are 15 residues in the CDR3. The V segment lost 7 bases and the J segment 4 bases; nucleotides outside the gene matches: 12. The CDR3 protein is CSATDSGRGADTQYY. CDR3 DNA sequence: TGCAGCGCAACCGATAGCGGGAGAGGGGCAGATACGCAGTATTAT.